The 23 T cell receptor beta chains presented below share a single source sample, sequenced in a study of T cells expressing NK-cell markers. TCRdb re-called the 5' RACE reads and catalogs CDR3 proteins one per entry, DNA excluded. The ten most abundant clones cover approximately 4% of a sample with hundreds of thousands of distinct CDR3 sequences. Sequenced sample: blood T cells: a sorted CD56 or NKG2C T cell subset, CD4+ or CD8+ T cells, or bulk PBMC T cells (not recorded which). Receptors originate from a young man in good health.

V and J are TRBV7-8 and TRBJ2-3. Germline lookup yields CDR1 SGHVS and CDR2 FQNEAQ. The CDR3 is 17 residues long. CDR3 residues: CASSTLGVKSSTDTQYF.

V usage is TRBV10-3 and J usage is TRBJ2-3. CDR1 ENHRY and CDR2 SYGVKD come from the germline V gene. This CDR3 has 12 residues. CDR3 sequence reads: CAISESKLAQYF.

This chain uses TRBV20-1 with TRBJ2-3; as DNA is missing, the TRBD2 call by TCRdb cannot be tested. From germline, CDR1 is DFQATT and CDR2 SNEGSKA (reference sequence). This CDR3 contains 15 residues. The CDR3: CSASGSGVRTDTQYF.

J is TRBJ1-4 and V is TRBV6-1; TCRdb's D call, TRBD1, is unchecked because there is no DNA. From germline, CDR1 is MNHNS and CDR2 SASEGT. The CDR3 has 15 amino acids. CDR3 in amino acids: CASSENQGRNEKLFF.

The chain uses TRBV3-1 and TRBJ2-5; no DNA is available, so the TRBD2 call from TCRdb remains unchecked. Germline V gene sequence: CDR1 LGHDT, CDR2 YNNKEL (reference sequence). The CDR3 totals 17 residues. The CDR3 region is CASSQGEVLAAQETQYF.

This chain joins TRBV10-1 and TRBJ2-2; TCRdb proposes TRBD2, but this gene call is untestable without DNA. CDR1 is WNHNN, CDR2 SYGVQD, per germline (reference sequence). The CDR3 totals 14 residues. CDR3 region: CASREGLAAGELFF.

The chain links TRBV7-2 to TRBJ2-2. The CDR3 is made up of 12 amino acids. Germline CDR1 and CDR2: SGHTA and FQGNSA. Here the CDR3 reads CASLGKTGELFF.

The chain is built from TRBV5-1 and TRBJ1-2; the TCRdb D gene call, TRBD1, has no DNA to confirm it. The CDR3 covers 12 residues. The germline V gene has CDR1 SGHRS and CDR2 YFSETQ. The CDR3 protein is CASSSQGRGYTF. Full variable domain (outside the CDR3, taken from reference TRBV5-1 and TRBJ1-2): KAGVTQTPRYLIKTRGQQVTLSCSPISGHRSVSWYQQTPGQGLQFLFEYFSETQRNKGNFPGRFSGRQFSNSRSEMNVSTLELGDSALYLCASSSQGRGYTFGSGTRLTVV.

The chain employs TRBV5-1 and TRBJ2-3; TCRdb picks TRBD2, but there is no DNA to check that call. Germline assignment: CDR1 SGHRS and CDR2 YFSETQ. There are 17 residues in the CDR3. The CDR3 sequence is CASSLALASRLPDTQYF.

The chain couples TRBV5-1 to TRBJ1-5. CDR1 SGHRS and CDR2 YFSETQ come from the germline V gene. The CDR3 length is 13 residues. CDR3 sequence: CASSLEGSQPQHF.

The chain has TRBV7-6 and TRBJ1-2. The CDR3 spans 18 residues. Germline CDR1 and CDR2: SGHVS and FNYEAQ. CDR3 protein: CASSFTPRETDGFGGYTF.

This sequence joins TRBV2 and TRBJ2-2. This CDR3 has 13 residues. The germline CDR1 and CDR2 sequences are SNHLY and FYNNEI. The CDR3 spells CASSEVFGGELFF.

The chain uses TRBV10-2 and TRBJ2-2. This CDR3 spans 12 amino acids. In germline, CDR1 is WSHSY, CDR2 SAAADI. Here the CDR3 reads CASSFAVGELFF.

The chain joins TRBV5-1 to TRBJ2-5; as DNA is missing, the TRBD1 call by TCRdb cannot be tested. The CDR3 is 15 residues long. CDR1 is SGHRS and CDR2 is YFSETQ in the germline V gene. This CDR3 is CASSSRTGAGETQYF.

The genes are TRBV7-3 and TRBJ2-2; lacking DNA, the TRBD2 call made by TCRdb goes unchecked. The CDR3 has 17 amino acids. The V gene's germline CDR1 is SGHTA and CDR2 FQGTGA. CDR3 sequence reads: CASSLMASGTNTGELFF.

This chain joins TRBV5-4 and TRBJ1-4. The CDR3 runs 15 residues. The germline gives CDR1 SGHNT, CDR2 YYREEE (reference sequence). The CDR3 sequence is CASSGPGGPDEKLFF.

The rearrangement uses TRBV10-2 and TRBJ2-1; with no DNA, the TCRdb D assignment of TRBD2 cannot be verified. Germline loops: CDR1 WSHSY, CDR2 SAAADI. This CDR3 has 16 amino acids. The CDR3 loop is CASRGLAGPSYNEQFF.

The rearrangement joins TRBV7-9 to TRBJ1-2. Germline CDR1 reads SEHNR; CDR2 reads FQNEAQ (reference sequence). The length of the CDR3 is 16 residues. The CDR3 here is CASSLAGSEANYGYTF.

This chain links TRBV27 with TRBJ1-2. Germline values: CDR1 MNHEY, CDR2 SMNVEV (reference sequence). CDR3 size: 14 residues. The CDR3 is CASSLSRGNYGYTF.

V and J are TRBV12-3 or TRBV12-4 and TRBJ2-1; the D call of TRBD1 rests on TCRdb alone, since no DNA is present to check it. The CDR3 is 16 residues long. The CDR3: CASSKDRGLSYNEQFF.

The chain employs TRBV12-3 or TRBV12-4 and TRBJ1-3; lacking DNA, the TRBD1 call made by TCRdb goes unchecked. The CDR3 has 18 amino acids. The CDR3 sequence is CASSLPRGQLLSGNTIYF.

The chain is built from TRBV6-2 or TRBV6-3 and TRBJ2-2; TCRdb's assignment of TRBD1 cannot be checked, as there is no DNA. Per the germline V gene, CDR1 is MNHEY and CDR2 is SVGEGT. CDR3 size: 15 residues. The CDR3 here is CASSSLTPGTGELFF.

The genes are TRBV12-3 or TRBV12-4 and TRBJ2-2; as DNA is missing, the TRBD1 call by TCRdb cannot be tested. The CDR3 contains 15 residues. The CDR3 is CASSPGQVNTGELFF.